A selection of T cell receptor beta chains follows, all from one sample in a study of shared clonotypes between healthy human individuals. Measured with immunoSEQ multiplex PCR; TCRdb has only the in-frame clones, and not every one. The sample carries some 790,000 clones, just under 75% recorded once. Source material: memory CD4+ T cells sorted from blood. These receptor sequences come from a woman in her 30s in good health. CDR3s include the opening cysteine and the closing phenylalanine or tryptophan. D genes are given only for firm matches. Rows give clone size only sometimes, using once, few, many, or a class for an expanded clone.

D gene	J gene	clone size	V gene	CDR3 protein	CDR3 DNA
NA	TRBJ2-1	NA	TRBV2	CASSEAIGLGEQFF	TGTGCCAGCAGTGAAGCGATCGGGCTTGGTGAGCAGTTCTTC
TRBD2	TRBJ2-1	NA	TRBV11-2	CASSGLAGGSEQFF	TGTGCCAGCTCCGGACTAGCGGGAGGAAGTGAGCAGTTCTTC
NA	TRBJ1-6	many	TRBV19	CATKEIYNSPLHF	TGTGCCACAAAGGAGATCTATAATTCACCCCTCCACTTT
NA	TRBJ1-5	NA	TRBV11-2	CASSSVRVNQPQHF	TGTGCCAGCAGCTCCGTCCGGGTCAATCAGCCCCAGCATTTT
TRBD1	TRBJ2-7	NA	TRBV29-1	CSVGQGRYEQYF	TGCAGCGTTGGACAGGGTCGGTACGAGCAGTACTTC
NA	TRBJ2-7	NA	TRBV5-1	CASSLSGKSYEQYF	TGCGCCAGCAGCTTGTCAGGGAAGTCCTACGAGCAGTACTTC
NA	TRBJ2-7	once	TRBV10-3	CAISPGQSSYEQYF	TGTGCCATCAGCCCAGGACAGAGCTCCTACGAGCAGTACTTC
NA	TRBJ2-1	once	TRBV4-1	CASSQAAGFDEQFF	TGCGCCAGCAGCCAAGCTGCAGGGTTCGATGAGCAGTTCTTC
NA	TRBJ2-7	once	TRBV5-5	CASSFGPYEQYF	TGTGCCAGCAGCTTCGGGCCCTACGAGCAGTACTTC
TRBD1	TRBJ1-2	NA	TRBV18	CASSPLTGEANYGYTF	TGTGCCAGCTCACCCCTGACAGGGGAAGCTAACTATGGCTACACCTTC
NA	TRBJ2-1	few	TRBV9	CASSVGGGGPNEQFF	TGTGCCAGCAGCGTAGGGGGAGGAGGCCCGAATGAGCAGTTCTTC
NA	TRBJ1-1	NA	TRBV28	CASSGQSGTEAFF	TGTGCCAGCAGTGGACAGTCGGGCACTGAAGCTTTCTTT
NA	TRBJ2-2	once	TRBV7-9	CASSLSGAVGGELFF	TGTGCCAGCAGCTTATCTGGAGCAGTAGGCGGGGAGCTGTTTTTT
NA	TRBJ2-7	NA	TRBV11-1	CASRLSASYGSSYEQYF	TGTGCCAGCAGGTTATCCGCCTCCTACGGGAGCTCCTACGAGCAGTACTTC
NA	TRBJ2-3	NA	TRBV30	CAWMSGLTDTQYF	TGTGCCTGGATGTCGGGGCTCACAGATACGCAGTATTTT
NA	TRBJ1-2	NA	TRBV28	CASRYESNYGYTF	TGTGCCAGCAGATACGAGTCGAACTATGGCTACACCTTC
TRBD1	TRBJ1-1	few	TRBV11-2	CASSFSPGQGTEAFF	TGTGCCAGCAGCTTCAGTCCGGGACAGGGCACTGAAGCTTTCTTT
NA	TRBJ2-7	NA	TRBV9	CASSVGFDYEQYF	TGTGCCAGCAGCGTAGGTTTTGACTACGAGCAGTACTTC
NA	TRBJ1-5	NA	TRBV11-2	CASSSRGSGGPQHF	TGTGCCAGCAGCTCTAGGGGCTCGGGGGGGCCCCAGCATTTT
TRBD1	TRBJ2-7	NA	TRBV2	CASTTSTGVSEQYF	TGTGCCAGCACCACGTCGACAGGGGTCTCCGAGCAGTACTTC
TRBD2	TRBJ2-1	few	TRBV5-6	CASSAGLADYNEQFF	TGTGCCAGCAGCGCGGGACTAGCGGACTACAATGAGCAGTTCTTC
TRBD1	TRBJ1-5	NA	TRBV19	CASRQGGQPQHF	TGTGCCAGTCGACAGGGTGGTCAGCCCCAGCATTTT
TRBD2	TRBJ2-1	NA	TRBV19	CASSPRGGSGSNNEQFF	TGTGCCAGTAGTCCAAGGGGGGGTAGCGGGAGTAACAATGAGCAGTTCTTC
TRBD1	TRBJ2-5	NA	TRBV5-4	CASSRGGTGQETQYF	TGTGCCAGCAGCAGGGGGGGGACAGGGCAAGAGACCCAGTACTTC
NA	TRBJ1-1	NA	TRBV30	CAWDWGARTEAFF	TGTGCCTGGGACTGGGGGGCGAGGACTGAAGCTTTCTTT
TRBD1	TRBJ2-7	NA	TRBV6-1	CASSEERGRFYEQYF	TGTGCCAGCAGTGAAGAGAGGGGGCGCTTCTACGAGCAGTACTTC